This T cell receptor beta chain was found in a study of blood T cell repertoires in COVID-19. Among Cohort 3 donors, those recovered had two negative PCRs, clearance, or symptom resolution. CDR3 length: 16 residues. Germline lookup yields CDR1 SGHTS and CDR2 YDEGEE. Losses at the gene ends were 4 bases for V and 7 bases for J; bases not matched to a gene: 14. This clone appeared once. Clones were read by immunoSEQ multiplex PCR, and TCRdb kept only the in-frame ones, dropping some. The sample records about 320,000 clones, approximately 88% being singletons. The sample was PBMCs or T cells enriched from blood (not recorded which). This sequence joins TRBV5-8 and TRBJ2-1; 7 nucleotides agree with TRBD1. This clonotype was obtained from a man in his 60s who had recovered from COVID-19. The CDR3 here is CASSLFRGGSINEQFF. CDR3 sequence (DNA): TGTGCCAGCAGCCTGTTTCGAGGGGGCTCTATAAATGAGCAGTTCTTC.